Following are 13 T cell receptor beta chains from one sample sequenced in a study of hypomethylating agent response in myelodysplastic syndrome. The assay was immunoSEQ multiplex PCR, and TCRdb's table has in-frame clones only and misses some. Of more than 3,500 clones listed, roughly four fifths are singletons. Source: bone marrow, taken before or after starting hypomethylating agent treatment for myelodysplastic syndrome (not recorded which). These receptors were collected from a human donor with myelodysplastic syndrome.

This chain uses TRBV19 with TRBJ1-3; a possible D gene is TRBD1 (5 bases). The CDR3 is 16 residues long. Trimming cost V 6 bases and J 0 bases, with 15 bases left between them. Germline-derived CDR1 and CDR2 are LNHDA and SQIVND (reference sequence). CDR3 in amino acids: CASSGVGRRSGNTIYF. The CDR3 nucleotides are TGTGCCAGTAGCGGGGTGGGACGTCGCTCTGGAAACACCATATATTTT. The full variable domain, completed using reference TRBV19 and TRBJ1-3, is DGGITQSPKYLFRKEGQNVTLSCEQNLNHDAMYWYRQDPGQGLRLIYYSQIVNDFQKGDIAEGYSVSREKKESFPLTVTSAQKNPTAFYLCASSGVGRRSGNTIYFGEGSWLTVV.

This clone turned up a few times. The chain couples TRBV7-2 to TRBJ1-2; D unclear. The CDR3 spans 15 residues. From germline, CDR1 is SGHTA and CDR2 FQGNSA. Trimming stripped 6 bases from V and 2 bases from J, with 16 bases between. In nucleotides, the CDR3 is TGTGCCAGCAGTGAAGAGGCCCAGGCGAACTATGGCTACACCTTC. Translation: CASSEEAQANYGYTF.

The rearrangement joins TRBV6-6 to TRBJ1-6; D not resolved. Germline lookup yields CDR1 MNHNY and CDR2 SVGAGI (reference sequence). The V gene lost 2 bases and the J gene lost 14 bases, with 10 bases spanning the gap. The CDR3 is 12 residues long. This chain's CDR3 is CASSYPPVALHF. The CDR3 DNA reads TGTGCCAGCAGTTACCCCCCGGTCGCCCTCCACTTT.

The CDR3 DNA reads TGCGCCAGCAGCGCGGGACAGAATCAGCCCCAGCATTTT. It translates to CASSAGQNQPQHF. The chain recombines TRBV5-1 with TRBJ1-5; 7 bases agree with TRBD1. Germline values: CDR1 SGHRS, CDR2 YFSETQ. The CDR3 contains 13 residues. With 4 bases clipped from V and 4 bases from J, the junction kept 2 bases outside the gene matches.

The table lists this clone with a few counts. The V call is TRBV10-1, the J call TRBJ2-2; TRBD1 matches at 9 bases. J lost 8 bases, V lost 6 bases, and 4 bases had no gene match. Per the germline V gene, CDR1 is WNHNN and CDR2 is SYGVQD (reference sequence). The length of the CDR3 is 13 residues. This chain's CDR3 is CASRGTGTGELFF. CDR3 sequence (DNA): TGCGCCAGCAGGGGGACAGGGACTGGGGAGCTGTTTTTT.

The table lists this clone with a few counts. The rearrangement links TRBV30 to TRBJ1-1; D unclear. Trimming pared 2 bases from V and 1 base from J, leaving 5 bases between. This CDR3 has 12 amino acids. Looked up from germline, CDR1 is GTSNPN and CDR2 is SVGIG (reference sequence). Here the CDR3 reads CAWSWGNTEAFF. The CDR3 nucleotides read TGTGCCTGGAGTTGGGGGAACACTGAAGCTTTCTTT.

The rearrangement links TRBV29-1 to TRBJ2-7; no definite D call. Germline CDR1 SQVTM, CDR2 ANQGSEA. The V and J ends lost 1 base and 0 bases respectively, with 7 bases between them. This CDR3 region has 13 residues. DNA of the CDR3: TGCAGCGTTGAAGCATCCGACTCCTACGAGCAGTACTTC. Protein sequence: CSVEASDSYEQYF.

The chain is built from TRBV10-3 and TRBJ2-1; D is unclear. Germline assignment: CDR1 ENHRY and CDR2 SYGVKD. This CDR3 comprises 12 residues. The germline V and J ends were trimmed by 4 bases and 5 bases, with 6 bases remaining between them. The CDR3 DNA follows: TGTGCCATCAGTGGTGGTAACAATGAGCAGTTCTTC. It translates to CAISGGNNEQFF.

The CDR3, as DNA: TGTGCCTCGCGCGGGGTTGGCGATGAAAAACTGTTTTTT. Translating gives CASRGVGDEKLFF. The chain combines TRBV10-3 with TRBJ1-4; no definite D call. The germline V gene has CDR1 ENHRY and CDR2 SYGVKD. Trimming left V 11 bases short and J 6 bases short, with 16 bases between. This CDR3 spans 13 amino acids.

On this clone itself: Germline and junction disagree at one end, which may indicate a read error. V and J are TRBV5-1 and TRBJ2-7; TRBD1 matches at 12 bases. Germline V gene data show CDR1 as SGHRS and CDR2 as YFSETQ. The CDR3 sequence is 18 residues long. CDR3 in DNA: TGCGCCCGCAGGGAGGGGACAGGGGGCAGGGGCCCTACGGACGAGCAGTACTTC. Its translation: CARREGTGGRGPTDEQYF. Based on the CDR3 plus reference TRBV5-1 and TRBJ2-7, the full variable domain is KAGVTQTPRYLIKTRGQQVTLSCSPISGHRSVSWYQQTPGQGLQFLFEYFSETQRNKGNFPGRFSGRQFSNSRSEMNVSTLELGDSALYLCARREGTGGRGPTDEQYFGPGTRLTVT.

J is TRBJ1-1 and V is TRBV28; D gene unclear. This CDR3 region has 12 residues. Germline CDR1 reads MDHEN; CDR2 reads SYDVKM. The V end lost 2 bases, the J end lost 8 bases, and 9 bases lay between the germline ends. CDR3 residues: CASSLKWGEAFF. As DNA, the CDR3 is TGTGCCAGCAGTTTAAAATGGGGAGAAGCTTTCTTT.

This sequence joins TRBV27 and TRBJ2-3; D not resolved. Germline V gene sequence: CDR1 MNHEY, CDR2 SMNVEV (reference sequence). V lost 5 bases and J lost 2, with 5 bases in between. The length of the CDR3 is 12 residues. The CDR3 is CASSTYTDTQYF. CDR3 coding DNA: TGTGCCAGCAGTACCTACACAGATACGCAGTATTTT.

V gene TRBV11-2 combines with J gene TRBJ2-4; 7 positions match TRBD1. The CDR3 consists of 13 residues. V trimming: 5 bases; J trimming: 8 bases; junction bases outside the gene matches: 6. Germline CDR1 SGHAT, CDR2 FQNNGV. The CDR3 DNA follows: TGTGCCAGCAGCCCTGACAGGGTGCACATTCAGTACTTC. It specifies CASSPDRVHIQYF.